These T cell receptor beta chains were read from a single sample in a study of T cell responses to AZD1222 COVID-19 vaccine. The repertoire was sequenced with immunoSEQ multiplex PCR; TCRdb's copy has only in-frame clones and lacks some. This sample has 150,000 to 190,000 clones, with 90% found just once. The sample here was peripheral blood, taken on day 0 of AZD1222 vaccination. The receptor set was obtained from an adult in good health. CDR3s include the opening cysteine and the closing phenylalanine or tryptophan. The D gene is left open where the match is weak. Not all rows give a size; the values are once, few, many and, for expanded clones, a class.

J gene,D gene,V gene,CDR3 length,clone size,CDR3 protein,CDR3 DNA
TRBJ2-7,TRBD1,TRBV27,14,-,CASSFSRGYYEQYF,TGTGCCAGCAGTTTTTCCAGGGGGTACTACGAGCAGTACTTC
TRBJ1-6,-,TRBV27,14,-,CASRSRAFDSPLHF,TGTGCCAGCAGGTCTCGAGCGTTCGATTCACCCCTCCACTTT
TRBJ1-1,-,TRBV2,14,-,CASRDNSGDIEAFF,TGTGCCAGCAGAGATAATTCGGGGGACATTGAAGCTTTCTTT
TRBJ2-1,TRBD2,TRBV7-3,16,once,CASSAPGLAGVNEQFF,TGTGCCAGCAGCGCCCCCGGGCTAGCGGGAGTAAATGAGCAGTTCTTC
TRBJ1-5,-,TRBV6-6,15,-,CASTSGGRENQPQHF,TGTGCCAGCACCTCGGGTGGACGGGAGAATCAGCCCCAGCATTTT
TRBJ1-4,-,TRBV5-1,14,-,CASSFGQPNEKLFF,TGCGCCAGCAGCTTTGGGCAGCCTAATGAAAAACTGTTTTTT
TRBJ2-1,TRBD2,TRBV5-1,15,-,CASSPVAGVYNEQFF,TGCGCCAGCAGCCCCGTAGCGGGCGTCTACAATGAGCAGTTCTTC
TRBJ1-5,-,TRBV19,15,-,CASSIAIGGRQPQHF,TGTGCCAGTAGTATAGCCATCGGGGGCAGGCAGCCCCAGCATTTT
TRBJ2-1,-,TRBV5-1,14,-,CASSLEDRDNEQFF,TGCGCCAGCAGCTTGGAGGACAGAGACAATGAGCAGTTCTTC
TRBJ1-1,-,TRBV5-1,13,-,CASSDRMNTEAFF,TGCGCCAGCAGCGACAGGATGAACACTGAAGCTTTCTTT
TRBJ1-1,TRBD1,TRBV27,11,-,CARTGLTEAFF,TGTGCCAGGACAGGGTTAACTGAAGCTTTCTTT
TRBJ2-7,-,TRBV24-1,13,-,CATSDRTFDEQYF,TGTGCCACCAGTGACCGGACTTTTGACGAGCAGTACTTC
TRBJ2-7,-,TRBV11-2,14,-,CASSLLWESYEQYF,TGTGCCAGCAGCTTACTATGGGAGTCCTACGAGCAGTACTTC
TRBJ2-7,-,TRBV14,14,once,CASSRTASSYEQYF,TGTGCCAGCAGCCGGACAGCCTCCTCTTACGAGCAGTACTTC
TRBJ1-2,TRBD1,TRBV27,13,-,CASSLRQGYGYTF,TGTGCCAGCAGTTTGCGACAGGGCTATGGCTACACCTTC
TRBJ2-3,TRBD2,TRBV3-1/TRBV3-2,17,-,CASSLNLAGGRTDTQYF,TGTGCCAGCAGCCTAAACTTAGCGGGAGGTAGGACAGATACGCAGTATTTT
TRBJ2-1,-,TRBV7-3,13,-,CASSPDSYNEQFF,TGTGCCAGCAGCCCGGACTCCTACAATGAGCAGTTCTTC
TRBJ1-2,-,TRBV5-6,13,-,CASSLVTAYGYTF,TGTGCCAGCAGCTTGGTTACGGCATATGGCTACACCTTC
TRBJ2-3,TRBD1,TRBV6-2/TRBV6-3,17,-,CASSYLAGTGVNDTQYF,TGTGCCAGCAGTTACTTAGCGGGGACAGGGGTTAATGATACGCAGTATTTT
TRBJ2-7,TRBD2,TRBV10-3,13,-,CAISPGGIYEQYF,TGTGCCATCAGTCCGGGAGGAATCTACGAGCAGTACTTC
TRBJ1-1,-,TRBV6-1,16,-,CASSEMGTRSNTEAFF,TGTGCCAGCAGTGAAATGGGCACCAGATCGAACACTGAAGCTTTCTTT
TRBJ1-1,-,TRBV28,12,-,CASSLIGSEAFF,TGTGCCAGCAGTTTGATCGGGTCTGAAGCTTTCTTT
TRBJ1-1,-,TRBV4-3,14,-,CASSHEGSNTEAFF,TGCGCCAGCAGCCATGAGGGGTCGAACACTGAAGCTTTCTTT
TRBJ1-5,-,TRBV7-2,13,once,CASSLDSNQPQHF,TGTGCCAGCAGCTTAGATAGCAATCAGCCCCAGCATTTT
TRBJ1-2,-,TRBV4-3,15,-,CASSQVAQDVYGYTF,TGCGCCAGCAGCCAAGTCGCCCAGGATGTCTATGGCTACACCTTC
TRBJ2-2,TRBD2,TRBV15,18,-,CATSRDETSGEVAGELFF,TGTGCCACCAGCAGAGATGAGACTAGCGGAGAGGTCGCCGGGGAGCTGTTTTTT
TRBJ2-5,-,TRBV3-1/TRBV3-2,16,-,CASSPTGTKIQETQYF,TGTGCCAGCAGCCCGACCGGGACAAAGATCCAAGAGACCCAGTACTTC
TRBJ1-3,-,TRBV4-3,16,-,CASSQDLGDSGNTIYF,TGCGCCAGCAGCCAAGATCTCGGGGACTCTGGAAACACCATATATTTT
TRBJ2-7,TRBD2,TRBV5-1,17,-,CASSLGPEAGRIYEQYF,TGCGCCAGCAGCTTGGGTCCTGAAGCGGGACGGATCTACGAGCAGTACTTC
TRBJ2-1,-,TRBV7-2,13,-,CASSLRPVVEQFF,TGTGCCAGCAGCCTCCGTCCAGTGGTTGAGCAGTTCTTC
TRBJ2-7,-,TRBV9,14,-,CASSVDRRASEQYF,TGTGCCAGCAGCGTAGATAGGAGAGCCAGCGAGCAGTACTTC
TRBJ1-1,-,TRBV7-9,14,once,CASSLGTLSPEAFF,TGTGCCAGCAGCTTGGGTACGTTAAGCCCTGAAGCTTTCTTT
TRBJ2-7,TRBD2,TRBV30,13,-,CAWEGGRSYEQYF,TGTGCCTGGGAGGGCGGGAGGAGCTACGAGCAGTACTTC
TRBJ1-1,-,TRBV4-2,18,-,CASSQDWPPTPSSTEAFF,TGTGCCAGCAGCCAAGATTGGCCCCCGACTCCTTCGAGTACTGAAGCTTTCTTT
TRBJ2-2,TRBD1,TRBV5-1,16,-,CASSQNRGSSTGELFF,TGCGCCAGCAGCCAGAACAGGGGGTCGAGCACCGGGGAGCTGTTTTTT
TRBJ2-5,-,TRBV24-1,13,-,CATSEPTGSSQYF,TGTGCCACCAGTGAGCCCACAGGGTCCTCCCAGTACTTC
TRBJ2-2,-,TRBV25-1,13,-,CASSEKNTGELFF,TGTGCCAGCAGTGAAAAGAACACCGGGGAGCTGTTTTTT
TRBJ1-4,TRBD1,TRBV7-9,16,-,CASSFYRRDSNEKLFF,TGTGCCAGCAGCTTCTACCGCCGGGACAGTAATGAAAAACTGTTTTTT
TRBJ1-4,TRBD1,TRBV6-1,17,-,CASSAQGQGFTNEKLFF,TGTGCCAGCAGTGCACAAGGACAGGGATTTACTAATGAAAAACTGTTTTTT
TRBJ2-7,TRBD2,TRBV29-1,16,-,CSVEVLAGLNSYEQYF,TGCAGCGTTGAAGTTTTAGCGGGCCTAAACTCCTACGAGCAGTACTTC
TRBJ1-2,-,TRBV6-2/TRBV6-3,12,-,CASSYSWGGYTF,TGTGCCAGCAGTTACTCTTGGGGGGGCTACACCTTC
TRBJ2-5,TRBD1,TRBV3-1/TRBV3-2,15,few,CASSQGDRRQETQYF,TGTGCCAGCAGCCAAGGGGACAGGCGGCAAGAGACCCAGTACTTC
TRBJ1-3,-,TRBV5-6,14,-,CASSLGPSGNTIYF,TGTGCCAGCAGCTTGGGGCCCTCTGGAAACACCATATATTTT
TRBJ1-3,-,TRBV18,19,-,CASSPLGAAGKSSGNTIYF,TGTGCCAGCTCACCTCTCGGGGCGGCGGGAAAGAGCTCTGGAAACACCATATATTTT
TRBJ1-1,TRBD1,TRBV5-1,14,-,CASSSGTGNTEAFF,TGCGCCAGCAGCTCCGGGACAGGGAACACTGAAGCTTTCTTT
TRBJ2-7,-,TRBV15,13,-,CATSRDFPYEQYF,TGTGCCACCAGCAGAGATTTTCCCTACGAGCAGTACTTC
TRBJ1-4,TRBD1,TRBV7-2,18,once,CASSLGRGRTGVGEKLFF,TGTGCCAGCAGCTTAGGGCGCGGGCGCACAGGGGTGGGTGAAAAACTGTTTTTT
TRBJ1-4,-,TRBV5-8,15,-,CASSLTGITNEKLFF,TGTGCCAGCAGCTTGACCGGAATCACTAATGAAAAACTGTTTTTT
TRBJ1-1,TRBD1,TRBV7-9,14,-,CASSIGKQGTEAFF,TGTGCCAGCAGCATCGGAAAACAGGGGACTGAAGCTTTCTTT
TRBJ2-7,-,TRBV29-1,11,-,CSVVGSGEQYF,TGCAGCGTTGTGGGATCCGGCGAGCAGTACTTC
TRBJ2-3,TRBD2,TRBV6-2/TRBV6-3,17,-,CASSPARTSGSTDTQYF,TGTGCCAGCAGCCCAGCTAGGACTAGCGGTAGCACAGATACGCAGTATTTT
TRBJ1-5,-,TRBV24-1,14,-,CATSQGGAQQPQHF,TGTGCCACCAGTCAGGGAGGGGCACAACAGCCCCAGCATTTT
TRBJ2-1,TRBD2,TRBV6-4,15,many,CASSDGTSENNEQFF,TGTGCCAGCAGTGACGGGACTAGCGAGAACAATGAGCAGTTCTTC
TRBJ1-1,-,TRBV5-1,17,-,CASSSSTGSVLNTEAFF,TGCGCCAGCAGCTCATCGACAGGATCGGTCTTGAACACTGAAGCTTTCTTT
TRBJ2-7,TRBD1,TRBV19,15,-,CASRTGTGSSYEQYF,TGTGCCAGTAGAACCGGGACAGGTAGCTCCTACGAGCAGTACTTC